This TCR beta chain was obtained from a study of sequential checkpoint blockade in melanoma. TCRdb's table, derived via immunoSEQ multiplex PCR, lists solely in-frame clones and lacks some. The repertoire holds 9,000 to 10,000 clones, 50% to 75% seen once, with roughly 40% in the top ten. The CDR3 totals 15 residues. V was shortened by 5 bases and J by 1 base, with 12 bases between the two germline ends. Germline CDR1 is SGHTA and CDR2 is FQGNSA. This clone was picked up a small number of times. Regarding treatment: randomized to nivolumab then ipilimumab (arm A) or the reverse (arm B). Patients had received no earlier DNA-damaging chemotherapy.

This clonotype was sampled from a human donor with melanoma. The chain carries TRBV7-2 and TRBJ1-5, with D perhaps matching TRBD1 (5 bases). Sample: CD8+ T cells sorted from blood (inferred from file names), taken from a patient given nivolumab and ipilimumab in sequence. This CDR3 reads CASSLQGFSNQPQHF. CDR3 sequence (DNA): TGTGCCAGCAGCCTCCAGGGTTTCAGCAATCAGCCCCAGCATTTT.